A single T cell receptor (beta chain) is shown here with its context. Its antigen is not known. This sample is part of a study of cytomegalovirus exposure and HLA in healthy donors. In the study overall: Both the 120 validation repertoires and the roughly 620 first-cohort repertoires used the same platform, as reported by a later analysis.

This CDR3 is 14 amino acids long. The germline CDR1 and CDR2 sequences are SGHDN and FVKESK. V lost 8 bases, J lost 4 bases, and 17 bases lay in between. The assay was immunoSEQ multiplex PCR, and TCRdb's table has in-frame clones only and misses some. The table records some 120,000 clones, roughly 94% of them present only once. While the first cohort had 600 to 750 subjects, the donors belonged to the separate validation cohort of 100 to 150 subjects. Whole-study results and caveats: The study listed approximately 160 cytomegalovirus-associated TCR beta chains. Most TCR sequences were uncommon, yet certain public TCRs appeared in many donors.

The sample was PBMCs. The chain has TRBV14 and TRBJ2-5; D is unresolved. This sequence originates from a woman aged 18-29 years in good health and CMV-seronegative. The CDR3 nucleotides read TGTGCCAGCTGGTATACTCATGGCGGAGAGACCCAGTACTTC. Protein: CASWYTHGGETQYF. Combining the CDR3 with reference TRBV14 and TRBJ2-5 gives the whole variable domain EAGVTQFPSHSVIEKGQTVTLRCDPISGHDNLYWYRRVMGKEIKFLLHFVKESKQDESGMPNNRFLAERTGGTYSTLKVQPAELEDSGVYFCASWYTHGGETQYFGPGTRLLVL.